Listed below are T cell receptor beta chains from one sample, sequenced in a study of T cell changes during pregnancy in multiple sclerosis. Assay used: immunoSEQ multiplex PCR; TCRdb lists only in-frame clones, some missing. The data hold almost 95,000 clones, with roughly 90% observed a single time. Sequenced material: peripheral blood, taken in the first trimester of pregnancy. These receptors all stem from a female donor with multiple sclerosis, enrolled in a pregnancy study. Each CDR3 is given with its conserved first and last residue. The order of the fields is J gene, clone size, D gene, V gene, CDR3 DNA, CDR3 protein. D genes are given only for firm matches. Size tells how often a clone was seen (once, few, many) or the class of an expanded clone, and some rows leave it out.

TRBJ2-1 NA NA TRBV6-7 TGTGCCAGTACCCCACCAGTTGCAAATGAGCAGTTCTTC CASTPPVANEQFF
TRBJ2-2 once NA TRBV21-1 TGTGCCAGCAGCAAACGATCGGCAGGGGACGACGGGGAGCTGTTTTTT CASSKRSAGDDGELFF
TRBJ2-7 NA TRBD2 TRBV28 TGTGCCAGCAGTTTCAGTCTAGCGGGTTCCTACGAGCAGTACTTC CASSFSLAGSYEQYF
TRBJ1-1 once NA TRBV5-1 TGCGCCAGCAGCGCGGGACTGACGGACACTGAAGCTTTCTTT CASSAGLTDTEAFF
TRBJ2-7 NA TRBD2 TRBV19 TGTGCCAGTACCCCGAAGAGGGGGGGGGTCCGGACTAGCGGGGCCGCCTACGAGCAGTACTTC CASTPKRGGVRTSGAAYEQYF
TRBJ2-7 NA TRBD1 TRBV19 TGTGCCAGTAGTATAGGCGGGACAGGCTCCTACGAGCAGTACTTC CASSIGGTGSYEQYF
TRBJ2-2 NA TRBD2 TRBV5-1 TGCGCCAGCAGCCTCTTAGCGGGAGTGGGGACCGGGGAGCTGTTTTTT CASSLLAGVGTGELFF
TRBJ2-7 NA TRBD2 TRBV7-9 TGTGCCAGCAGTTTAACTAGCGGGAGCTACGAGCAGTACTTC CASSLTSGSYEQYF
TRBJ1-2 NA NA TRBV5-4 TGTGCCAGCAGCCTCGACAGACTCTATGGCTACACCTTC CASSLDRLYGYTF
TRBJ2-7 NA TRBD1 TRBV6-1 TGTGCCACCTTCCTCCGACAGGGAGTAGGCGAGCAGTACTTC CATFLRQGVGEQYF
TRBJ2-5 NA NA TRBV5-1 TGCGCCAGCAGCTTGGTTCGGTACCGGGGGGAGACCCAGTACTTC CASSLVRYRGETQYF
TRBJ1-5 once TRBD1 TRBV19 TGTGCCAGTTCAGAACAGGGGAAGGGTCAGCCCCAGCATTTT CASSEQGKGQPQHF
TRBJ2-7 NA NA TRBV27 TGTGCCAGCAGTTTATCAGGGGCCCACGAGCAGTACTTC CASSLSGAHEQYF
TRBJ2-1 few NA TRBV4-1 TGCGCCAGCAGCCAAGATTCTCTAGCGCCGTACAATGAGCAGTTCTTC CASSQDSLAPYNEQFF
TRBJ2-2 NA NA TRBV25-1 TGTGCCAGCAGTTCAGGGAACACCGGGGAGCTGTTTTTT CASSSGNTGELFF
TRBJ2-5 NA TRBD1 TRBV7-9 TGTGCCAGCAGCCCGACAGGGGGCGCGGAGACCCAGTACTTC CASSPTGGAETQYF
TRBJ1-5 NA NA TRBV19 TGTGCCACGTCCCAGGGAGGACAGCCCCAGCATTTT CATSQGGQPQHF
TRBJ2-1 NA NA TRBV6-1 TGTGCCAGCAGTGAAATAAATGAGCAGTTCTTC CASSEINEQFF
TRBJ2-7 NA NA TRBV6-1 TGTGCCAGCAGTGAAGGAGTGTTCTCCTACGAGCAGTACTTC CASSEGVFSYEQYF
TRBJ2-7 NA NA TRBV7-8 TGTGCCAGCAGCCGAGTTGGAGGGGGCGCATCCAACGAGCAGTACTTC CASSRVGGGASNEQYF
TRBJ2-7 once TRBD2 TRBV6-6 TGTGCCAGCCGGGAGGAGGGGAGAAGTCACGAGCAGTACTTC CASREEGRSHEQYF
TRBJ1-2 NA NA TRBV30 TGTGCCTGGAGTTTGGGCGGGGGCTACACCTTC CAWSLGGGYTF
TRBJ1-1 few NA TRBV2 TGTGCCAGCAGCGAGGGGCTGCCGACAGGGAACACTGAAGCTTTCTTT CASSEGLPTGNTEAFF
TRBJ2-3 NA TRBD2 TRBV7-2 TGTGCCAGCAGTGAGCGGGATAAGGCAGATACGCAGTATTTT CASSERDKADTQYF
TRBJ2-1 NA TRBD1 TRBV5-5 TGTGCCAGCAGCTTGGGGCACAGGGGAAGGTACAATGAGCAGTTCTTC CASSLGHRGRYNEQFF
TRBJ2-1 NA TRBD2 TRBV15 TGTGCCACCAGCATTGGGACTAGCGACTACAATGAGCAGTTCTTC CATSIGTSDYNEQFF
TRBJ2-7 once NA TRBV7-9 TGTGCCAGCAGCTTAGCGGCGGGGAGCTCCTACGAGCAGTACTTC CASSLAAGSSYEQYF
TRBJ1-2 NA TRBD1 TRBV27 TGTGCCAGCAGGCTGAACAGGGGGAACGGCTACACCTTC CASRLNRGNGYTF
TRBJ1-1 NA TRBD1 TRBV5-1 TGCGCCAGCGGCTCAGGGGGAACGAACACTGAAGCTTTCTTT CASGSGGTNTEAFF